This TCR beta chain was identified during a study of blood T cell repertoires in COVID-19. Germline assignment: CDR1 LGHDT and CDR2 YNNKEL (reference sequence). This CDR3 comprises 15 residues. Trimming removed 0 bases from V and 7 bases from J, with 14 bases in between. Clinical histories supplied by participants themselves formed the basis of cohort assignment. This table comes from immunoSEQ multiplex PCR, and its TCRdb copy is limited to in-frame clones, with some not included. The repertoire holds roughly 240,000 clones, with around 89% as singletons. The sequenced material came from PBMCs or T cells enriched from blood (not recorded which). The sequence was collected from a man aged 50 to 59 who had been exposed to COVID-19. The rearrangement uses TRBV3-1 (or the pseudogene TRBV3-2) and TRBJ2-3, with D possibly being TRBD2 (6 bases). The CDR3 is CASSQEGYRTNTQYF. The DNA for the CDR3 is TGTGCCAGCAGCCAAGAGGGCTACCGGACTAATACGCAGTATTTT.